The 19 T cell receptor beta chains given below trace back to one sample, sequenced in a study of OX40 agonist ivuxolimab in advanced cancers. TCRdb keeps only in-frame clones here, not all; method: immunoSEQ multiplex PCR. The sample carries around 38,000 clones, approximately 79% recorded once. Sequences were derived from CD4+ or CD8+ T cells sorted from blood, sampled in a trial of the OX40 agonist ivuxolimab. All receptors come from an adult with an advanced solid tumor such as melanoma, head and neck, liver or kidney cancer.

This chain uses TRBV12-5 with TRBJ1-5; 7 positions match TRBD1. The trim removed 5 bases at V and 1 base at J, leaving 5 bases unmatched. Germline lookup yields CDR1 LGHNT and CDR2 FRNRAP. The CDR3 runs to 15 residues. The CDR3 here is CASGLMTGSNQPQHF. As DNA, the CDR3 is TGTGCTAGTGGTCTCATGACAGGGAGCAATCAGCCCCAGCATTTT.

The chain joins TRBV30 to TRBJ1-1; D is perhaps TRBD1 (6 bases). The V gene's germline CDR1 is GTSNPN and CDR2 SVGIG (reference sequence). The CDR3 loop spans 12 amino acids. V shed 5 bases and J shed 4 bases, with 11 bases lying between them. In DNA, the CDR3 is TGTGCCTGGGCAGGGGATAGCACTGAAGCTTTCTTT. It encodes CAWAGDSTEAFF.

The rearrangement joins TRBV6-6 to TRBJ1-4; D gene unclear. Germline V gene lookup returns CDR1 MNHNY and CDR2 SVGAGI (reference sequence). The CDR3 covers 14 residues. V was shortened by 2 bases and J by 5 bases, with 9 bases between the two germline ends. The DNA of the CDR3 is TGTGCCAGCAGTTACGGGCAGGACAATGAAAAACTGTTTTTT. Residues: CASSYGQDNEKLFF.

CDR3 protein: CASSHTRVAGGDTQYF. CDR3 in DNA: TGCGCCAGCAGCCACACAAGGGTAGCGGGAGGTGATACGCAGTATTTT. The chain carries TRBV4-3 and TRBJ2-3, with 10 bases identical to TRBD2. Germline V CDR1 and CDR2: LGHNA, YSLEER. The CDR3 runs 16 residues. V shed 3 bases, J shed 6 bases, and the junction held 9 bases outside the gene matches.

The chain recombines TRBV11-2 with TRBJ1-2, with D unclear. Trimming stripped 6 bases from V and 4 bases from J, with 15 bases between. Germline V CDR1 and CDR2: SGHAT, FQNNGV. The CDR3 spans 14 residues. CDR3 in amino acids: CASSYRRAIYGYTF. The CDR3 DNA is TGTGCCAGCAGTTACCGTCGGGCGATCTATGGCTACACCTTC. Using reference TRBV11-2 and TRBJ1-2 for the parts outside the CDR3, the full variable domain is EAGVAQSPRYKIIEKRQSVAFWCNPISGHATLYWYQQILGQGPKLLIQFQNNGVVDDSQLPKDRFSAERLKGVDSTLKIQPAKLEDSAVYLCASSYRRAIYGYTFGSGTRLTVV.

This clone was detected only a few times. The chain employs TRBV5-4 and TRBJ2-7; tentative D call: TRBD2 (6 bases). Looked up from germline, CDR1 is SGHNT and CDR2 is YYREEE (reference sequence). Trimming left V 3 bases short and J 0 bases short, with 13 bases between. The CDR3 sequence is 15 residues long. CDR3: CASSWGGTSSYEQYF. The CDR3 coding sequence is TGTGCCAGCAGCTGGGGCGGGACGAGCTCCTACGAGCAGTACTTC.

The chain links TRBV5-1 to TRBJ1-5; 8 bases match TRBD1. The junction had 5 bases not matched to a gene; V was cut back by 4 bases and J by 5 bases. The CDR3 spans 14 residues. The germline V gene encodes CDR1 SGHRS and CDR2 YFSETQ. Written as DNA, the CDR3 is TGCGCCAGCAGCGCAGGGGGCCGCGATCAGCCCCAGCATTTT. Translating it yields CASSAGGRDQPQHF.

The gene calls are TRBV5-1 and TRBJ2-2, with D possibly TRBD2 on 5 matching bases. V gave up 0 bases and J gave up 3 bases, with 9 bases separating them. The germline V gene encodes CDR1 SGHRS and CDR2 YFSETQ. CDR3 length: 15 residues. CDR3 bases: TGCGCCAGCAGCTTGGCTTTCGGGGACACCGGGGAGCTGTTTTTT. The encoded protein is CASSLAFGDTGELFF.

CDR3 in DNA: TGTGCCAGCAGCGTAGGAATAGAGGTCAGGGGCCCCGGGGAGCTGTTTTTT. This encodes CASSVGIEVRGPGELFF. The V call is TRBV9, the J call TRBJ2-2; D may be TRBD1 (6 bases). The V and J ends lost 0 bases and 6 bases respectively, with 18 bases between them. The germline gives CDR1 SGDLS, CDR2 YYNGEE. This CDR3 is 17 amino acids long.

V usage is TRBV6-5 and J usage is TRBJ1-4; D ambiguous. CDR1 is MNHEY and CDR2 is SVGAGI in the germline V gene. This CDR3 has 14 residues. V was pared by 3 bases and J by 3 bases, with 8 bases between. CDR3 nucleotides: TGTGCCAGCAGTTATTCCCAGGCTAATGAAAAACTGTTTTTT. Protein product: CASSYSQANEKLFF.

The chain couples TRBV19 to TRBJ2-1; 9 bases are a match to TRBD1. The CDR3 is 15 amino acids. With V trimmed by 10 bases and J by 7 bases, 14 bases remained unmatched. Germline V gene sequence: CDR1 LNHDA, CDR2 SQIVND (reference sequence). The CDR3 is CATSPDRGLKNEQFF. DNA for the CDR3: TGTGCCACGAGTCCGGACAGGGGATTGAAGAATGAGCAGTTCTTC.

The chain uses TRBV5-1 and TRBJ1-6; a weak D match, TRBD1 (5 bases). Trimming took 5 bases from V and 5 from J, leaving 11 bases between them. From germline, CDR1 is SGHRS and CDR2 YFSETQ. There are 14 residues in the CDR3. CDR3 region: CASRLSGNNSPLHF. CDR3 DNA sequence: TGCGCCAGCAGGTTGTCAGGGAATAATTCACCCCTCCACTTT. The full variable domain, with the rest looked up from reference TRBV5-1 and TRBJ1-6, is KAGVTQTPRYLIKTRGQQVTLSCSPISGHRSVSWYQQTPGQGLQFLFEYFSETQRNKGNFPGRFSGRQFSNSRSEMNVSTLELGDSALYLCASRLSGNNSPLHFGNGTRLTVT.

The chain joins TRBV5-1 to TRBJ2-7; 9 bases are a match to TRBD2. V was pared by 3 bases and J by 5 bases, with 9 bases of the junction left unmatched. The germline V gene has CDR1 SGHRS and CDR2 YFSETQ. The CDR3 has 15 amino acids. The CDR3, as DNA: TGCGCCAGCAGCTCTATGGCGGGAGGGCGGGACGAGCAGTACTTC. This translates into CASSSMAGGRDEQYF.

In the case of this clone: The junction differs from germline at one of its ends, possibly a read error. Other DNA sequences in the sample encode the same CDR3. CDR3 loop: CASSYAGLMRETQYF. The CDR3 DNA sequence: TGTGCCAGCAGCTATGCTGGCCTTATGAGGGAGACCCAATACTTC. The chain combines TRBV5-4 with TRBJ2-5; D perhaps matches TRBD2 (5 bases). Germline assignment: CDR1 SGHNT and CDR2 YYREEE (reference sequence). The CDR3 totals 15 residues.

The rearrangement links TRBV29-1 to TRBJ2-3; D remains unclear. The V gene lost 8 bases and the J gene lost 1 base, with 16 bases spanning the gap. This CDR3 is built from 14 residues. Germline V gene data show CDR1 as SQVTM and CDR2 as ANQGSEA. The CDR3 here is CSCLASYRTDTQYF. Written as DNA, the CDR3 is TGCAGCTGCCTGGCCAGTTACCGCACAGATACGCAGTATTTT.

The chain joins TRBV29-1 to TRBJ2-1, with D hard to call. The germline gives CDR1 SQVTM, CDR2 ANQGSEA. Trimming removed 0 bases from V and 6 bases from J, with 9 bases in between. The CDR3 consists of 13 residues. CDR3 DNA sequence: TGCAGCGTTGAAGAAAGGCCCCCCAATGAGCAGTTCTTC. Translation: CSVEERPPNEQFF.

This chain connects TRBV19 to TRBJ2-2; 9 nucleotides align to TRBD1. CDR1 LNHDA and CDR2 SQIVND come from the germline V gene (reference sequence). This CDR3 is built from 13 residues. The V and J ends lost 6 bases and 5 bases, in that order; junction bases with no gene match: 1. CDR3 bases: TGTGCCAGTAGGGGACAGGGAACCGGGGAGCTGTTTTTT. Its translation is CASRGQGTGELFF.

The chain recombines TRBV7-2 with TRBJ2-1; D ambiguous. V shed 1 base and J shed 4 bases, with 11 bases lying between them. Germline V lookup: CDR1 SGHTA, CDR2 FQGNSA. The length of the CDR3 is 15 residues. CDR3 amino acids: CASSLVAESYNEQFF. The CDR3, as DNA: TGTGCCAGCAGCTTAGTGGCGGAGTCATACAATGAGCAGTTCTTC.

The chain joins TRBV5-1 to TRBJ2-7; D remains unclear. Germline CDR1 and CDR2: SGHRS and YFSETQ. Trimming took 0 bases from V and 0 from J, leaving 13 bases between them. The length of the CDR3 is 16 residues. The CDR3 DNA follows: TGCGCCAGCAGCTTGGCGGTCGGCACGAGCTCCTACGAGCAGTACTTC. Translation gives CASSLAVGTSSYEQYF.